The next 15 T cell receptor beta chains were all read from a single sample in a study of blood T cell repertoires in COVID-19. TCRdb's copy holds only in-frame clones and misses some; the assay was immunoSEQ multiplex PCR. The sample consists of about 230,000 clones, roughly 88% of them appearing once. Sequencing was performed on PBMCs or T cells enriched from blood (not recorded which). The receptors stem from a woman aged 25-40 years who had been exposed to COVID-19.

The chain links TRBV28 to TRBJ2-3; 8 bases agree with TRBD2. Unmatched junction bases numbered 14, after V lost 3 bases and J lost 6 bases. There are 17 residues in the CDR3. Germline assignment: CDR1 MDHEN and CDR2 SYDVKM. The CDR3 nucleotides read TGTGCCAGCAGTTTCCATCGGAAAGCGGGAGTGGGGGATACGCAGTATTTT. Protein sequence: CASSFHRKAGVGDTQYF.

The rearrangement links TRBV5-1 to TRBJ2-1; 12 bases match TRBD2. Per the germline V gene, CDR1 is SGHRS and CDR2 is YFSETQ. V lost 4 bases, J lost 7 bases, and 6 bases stayed unmatched. CDR3 length equals 15 residues. The CDR3 here is CASSLAGTSGNEQFF. The CDR3 DNA reads as TGCGCCAGCAGCCTCGCCGGGACTAGCGGGAATGAGCAGTTCTTC.

This chain uses TRBV18 with TRBJ1-4; 9 nucleotides agree with TRBD1. The CDR3 extends over 15 amino acids. V lost 3 bases and J lost 5; bases outside the gene matches: 4. Germline V gene lookup returns CDR1 KGHSH and CDR2 LQKENI. The CDR3 loop reads CASSPRTGENEKLFF. CDR3 coding DNA: TGTGCCAGCTCACCCCGGACAGGGGAAAATGAAAAACTGTTTTTT.

V and J are TRBV6-5 and TRBJ1-3; D ambiguous. The length of the CDR3 is 15 residues. V lost 0 bases and J lost 1, with 7 bases in between. The germline gives CDR1 MNHEY, CDR2 SVGAGI. This CDR3 is CASSYSDLSGNTIYF. The CDR3 region has the DNA TGTGCCAGCAGTTACTCGGACTTATCTGGAAACACCATATATTTT.

The V gene is TRBV7-8, the J gene TRBJ2-5, with 10 bases aligning to TRBD2. Germline CDR1 SGHVS, CDR2 FQNEAQ. This CDR3 is built from 15 residues. V shed 5 bases and J 5 bases; nucleotides not matched to a gene: 8. CDR3: CASSTLAGEGETQYF. As DNA, the CDR3 is TGTGCCAGCAGCACCCTAGCGGGAGAGGGGGAGACCCAGTACTTC. The variable domain in full, with the rest retrieved from reference TRBV7-8 and TRBJ2-5, is GAGVSQSPRYKVAKRGQDVALRCDPISGHVSLFWYQQALGQGPEFLTYFQNEAQLDKSGLPSDRFFAERPEGSVSTLKIQRTQQEDSAVYLCASSTLAGEGETQYFGPGTRLLVL.

This chain joins TRBV5-4 and TRBJ1-6, with D uncertain. The V gene lost 0 bases and the J gene lost 0 bases, with 4 bases spanning the gap. The CDR3 sequence is 15 residues long. The V gene's germline CDR1 is SGHNT and CDR2 YYREEE (reference sequence). The CDR3 here is CASSLGSSYNSPLHF. CDR3 DNA sequence: TGTGCCAGCAGCTTGGGCAGCTCCTATAATTCACCCCTCCACTTT.

The V and J genes are TRBV4-1 and TRBJ2-1; D is unresolved. The V and J ends lost 3 bases and 0 bases respectively, with 6 bases between them. The CDR3 runs 14 residues. Germline CDR1 and CDR2: MGHRA and YSYEKL. CDR3 DNA sequence: TGCGCCAGCAGCCAGCGATCCTCCTACAATGAGCAGTTCTTC. It is translated as CASSQRSSYNEQFF.

The chain combines TRBV7-6 with TRBJ2-1; D perhaps matches TRBD1 (6 bases). The V gene's germline CDR1 is SGHVS and CDR2 FNYEAQ. This CDR3 has 16 amino acids. Trimming removed 3 bases at V and 6 bases at J, with 18 bases between. The CDR3 coding sequence is TGTGCCAGCAGCTTCTCAGTGAGCAGCAGGGGCAATGAGCAGTTCTTC. Amino acid sequence: CASSFSVSSRGNEQFF.

The J gene is TRBJ1-2, the V gene TRBV30; 7 bases fit TRBD1. The germline V gene has CDR1 GTSNPN and CDR2 SVGIG (reference sequence). This CDR3 region has 13 residues. V was pared by 2 bases and J by 4 bases, with 4 bases of the junction left unmatched. In DNA form, the CDR3 reads TGTGCCTGGAGTTTCGGGACAGCCTATGGCTACACCTTC. It codes for CAWSFGTAYGYTF.

V and J are TRBV7-2 and TRBJ1-4; a possible D gene is TRBD1 (6 bases). Between the trimmed V and J ends, which lost 3 bases and 4 bases, there was a span of 15 bases. CDR1 is SGHTA, CDR2 FQGNSA, per germline. CDR3 length: 16 amino acids. This CDR3 reads CASSFPTGGSNEKLFF. The CDR3 nucleotides read TGTGCCAGCAGCTTCCCCACGGGGGGCAGTAATGAAAAACTGTTTTTT.

The chain links TRBV20-1 to TRBJ1-1; TRBD1 agrees at 9 bases. The junction had 1 base not matched to a gene; V was cut back by 6 bases and J by 5 bases. Looked up from germline, CDR1 is DFQATT and CDR2 is SNEGSKA (reference sequence). The CDR3 covers 11 residues. CDR3 DNA sequence: TGCAGTGCAGGACAGGGGACTGAAGCTTTCTTT. This encodes CSAGQGTEAFF.

This sequence joins TRBV7-2 and TRBJ2-5; the D gene is possibly TRBD1 (5 bases). Trimming cost V 8 bases and J 1 base, with 11 bases left between them. The CDR3 sequence is 13 residues long. Germline CDR1 SGHTA, CDR2 FQGNSA. In DNA, the CDR3 is TGTGCCAGCTCCTACCAGGGCCAAGAGACCCAGTACTTC. This gives the protein CASSYQGQETQYF.

V and J are TRBV28 and TRBJ2-1, with D perhaps TRBD1 (5 bases). Trimming removed 5 bases from V and 3 bases from J, with 8 bases in between. The length of the CDR3 is 13 residues. Germline V gives CDR1 MDHEN, CDR2 SYDVKM. The CDR3 sequence: CASSEQGYNEQFF. The CDR3 coding sequence is TGTGCCAGCAGTGAGCAGGGCTACAATGAGCAGTTCTTC.

The chain combines TRBV5-1 with TRBJ1-2, with 7 nucleotides matching TRBD1. CDR1 is SGHRS and CDR2 is YFSETQ in the germline V gene. The junction had 15 bases not matched to a gene; V was cut back by 4 bases and J by 3 bases. The CDR3 consists of 17 residues. The CDR3, as DNA: TGCGCCAGCAGCGTTGGAAGTAGTACGGACAGGTACTATGGCTACACCTTC. This encodes CASSVGSSTDRYYGYTF.

The J gene is TRBJ2-3, the V gene TRBV5-1; 7 positions match TRBD1. V dropped 2 bases and J dropped 3; count of bases not matched to a gene: 9. The V gene's germline CDR1 is SGHRS and CDR2 YFSETQ. This CDR3 contains 16 residues. This CDR3 reads CASSFANPGGTDTQYF. For the CDR3, the DNA is TGCGCCAGCAGCTTTGCCAACCCAGGGGGAACAGATACGCAGTATTTT.